This T cell receptor (beta chain) stems from a study of T cells in localized non-small cell lung cancer. General observations from the study: Longer overall survival accompanied higher blood T cell density. A median of approximately 54 clones ranked among the top 100 in tumor appeared in adjacent lung. Clonality peaked in uninvolved adjacent lung rather than tumor. Sequencing, confined to only one tumor region, leaves heterogeneity possible.

Generated by immunoSEQ multiplex PCR, the TCRdb table keeps only in-frame clones and is missing some. Of approximately 900 clones in the sample, 15% to 25% were seen once. The CDR3 has 14 amino acids. CDR1 and CDR2 from the germline V gene are GTSNPN and SVGIG (reference sequence). V was shortened by 4 bases and J by 0 bases, with 11 bases between the two germline ends. A word on this clone: Its specificity is unknown.

The V and J genes are TRBV30 and TRBJ2-3; no definite D call. This TCR was sampled from a man aged 40-75 years with stage III lung adenocarcinoma. This sample comprised normal lung tissue next to the tumor, obtained before any cancer treatment. The CDR3 reads CAWTTGFSTDTQYF. Here the CDR3 DNA reads TGTGCCTGGACTACCGGCTTTAGCACAGATACGCAGTATTTT. The entire variable domain, with the rest obtained from reference TRBV30 and TRBJ2-3, is as follows: SQTIHQWPATLVQPVGSPLSLECTVEGTSNPNLYWYRQAAGRGLQLLFYSVGIGQISSEVPQNLSASRPQDRQFILSSKKLLLSDSGFYLCAWTTGFSTDTQYFGPGTRLTVL.